This T cell receptor (beta chain) came from a study of OX40 agonist ivuxolimab in advanced cancers. In regard to this clone: Its antigen is still unknown.

General study findings and limits: Relative to CD4+, CD8+ T cells held more expanded clones on average.

V lost 11 bases and J 4 bases, leaving 20 bases between the germline ends. The CDR3 spans 14 residues. Germline assignment: CDR1 ENHRY and CDR2 SYGVKD. Here immunoSEQ multiplex PCR was the method, and the copy in TCRdb shows in-frame clones only, minus some. The sample carries fewer than 80,000 clones, approximately 85% recorded once. The TCR comes from an adult with an advanced solid tumor such as melanoma, head and neck, liver or kidney cancer. Specimen: CD4+ or CD8+ T cells sorted from blood, collected in a trial of the OX40 agonist ivuxolimab. V is TRBV10-3 and J is TRBJ1-1; D might be TRBD1 (6 bases). DNA for the CDR3: TGTGCCGTTACCCCCGTGGGGGCTGGCACTGAAGCTTTCTTT. This translates into CAVTPVGAGTEAFF.